Listed here are 20 T cell receptor beta chains from one sample, sequenced in a study of shared clonotypes between healthy human individuals. Sequencing used immunoSEQ multiplex PCR; TCRdb keeps in-frame clones, though not all of them. The sample holds approximately 500,000 clones; about 95% are singletons and the top ten take about 0.064%. The sequenced sample consisted of naive CD4+ T cells sorted from blood. Subset described: CD45RA+ positively selected. The receptors were gathered from a woman aged 25 to 39 in good health.

The chain employs TRBV18 and TRBJ2-7; TRBD2 agrees at 9 bases. In germline, CDR1 is KGHSH, CDR2 LQKENI. The CDR3 runs to 14 residues. J was trimmed by 4 bases and V by 4 bases; bases with no gene match: 5. CDR3 coding DNA: TGTGCCAGCTCACTCCCGACTAGCGGTTACGAGCAGTACTTC. Amino acids: CASSLPTSGYEQYF. Complete variable domain (other parts from reference TRBV18 and TRBJ2-7): NAGVMQNPRHLVRRRGQEARLRCSPMKGHSHVYWYRQLPEEGLKFMVYLQKENIIDESGMPKERFSAEFPKEGPSILRIQQVVRGDSAAYFCASSLPTSGYEQYFGPGTRLTVT.

The chain has TRBV2 and TRBJ2-7, with 10 bases that match TRBD1. V lost 5 bases to trimming and J lost 6 bases; unmatched junction nucleotides: 7. The CDR3 is made up of 14 amino acids. Germline V CDR1 and CDR2: SNHLY, FYNNEI. The CDR3 DNA is TGTGCCAGCAGTCCCCGGGACAGGGGAGCCGAGCAGTACTTC. Translation gives CASSPRDRGAEQYF.

The chain carries TRBV28 and TRBJ1-5; a possible D gene is TRBD1 (5 bases). The CDR3 sequence is 16 residues long. The V and J ends lost 5 bases and 3 bases respectively, with 17 bases between them. CDR1 and CDR2 (germline): MDHEN, SYDVKM. Written as DNA, the CDR3 is TGTGCCAGCAGTCCTATGGGGCAGGCCGACAATCAGCCCCAGCATTTT. This translates into CASSPMGQADNQPQHF. Together with reference TRBV28 and TRBJ1-5, the CDR3 gives the full variable domain: DVKVTQSSRYLVKRTGEKVFLECVQDMDHENMFWYRQDPGLGLRLIYFSYDVKMKEKGDIPEGYSVSREKKERFSLILESASTNQTSMYLCASSPMGQADNQPQHFGDGTRLSIL.

The chain links TRBV5-1 to TRBJ2-2; 10 positions agree with TRBD2. Germline CDR1 is SGHRS and CDR2 is YFSETQ. The CDR3 loop spans 15 amino acids. J was trimmed by 1 base and V by 6 bases; bases with no gene match: 3. The DNA for the CDR3 is TGCGCCAGCACCCGGACTAGCGGGAACACCGGGGAGCTGTTTTTT. Translating gives CASTRTSGNTGELFF.

The chain has TRBV4-1 and TRBJ2-5; the D gene is possibly TRBD2 (6 bases). This CDR3 has 19 residues. The V gene's germline CDR1 is MGHRA and CDR2 YSYEKL. V was pared by 3 bases and J by 2 bases, with 25 bases between. The CDR3 region is CASSQRFVRAGGIQETQYF. CDR3 bases: TGCGCCAGCAGCCAGCGGTTTGTCCGGGCCGGCGGGATACAAGAGACCCAGTACTTC.

The chain couples TRBV28 to TRBJ2-5; TRBD1 might be the D (6 bases). The J call may be wrong; the DNA end is better matched by TRBJ2-7. The germline V gene encodes CDR1 MDHEN and CDR2 SYDVKM. The CDR3 spans 16 residues. The CDR3 DNA reads TGTGCCAGCAGTTCTCTCTTAGGGACAAAGCTTGACGAGCAGTACTTC. Encoded protein: CASSSLLGTKLDEQYF.

To note about this clone: The sample holds other DNA sequences that translate to the same CDR3. V usage is TRBV5-1 and J usage is TRBJ2-7; D not resolved. The CDR3 has 14 residues. Trimming shortened V by 0 bases and J by 0 bases, and 7 bases separated the two germline ends. Germline V gene lookup returns CDR1 SGHRS and CDR2 YFSETQ. CDR3 region: CASSLVPGSYEQYF. The CDR3 DNA reads as TGCGCCAGCAGCTTGGTTCCGGGCTCCTACGAGCAGTACTTC.

The V gene is TRBV15, the J gene TRBJ2-7; D possibly matches TRBD1 or TRBD2 (5 bases each). The CDR3 loop spans 15 amino acids. Germline-derived CDR1 and CDR2 are LNHNV and YYDKDF (reference sequence). With 0 bases removed from V and 3 bases from J, the gap between germline ends came to 12 bases. The DNA for the CDR3 is TGTGCCACCAGCAGAGATCTAGGGGCGGGCTACGAGCAGTACTTC. Translating it yields CATSRDLGAGYEQYF. The whole variable domain, filled in from reference TRBV15 and TRBJ2-7, reads DAMVIQNPRYQVTQFGKPVTLSCSQTLNHNVMYWYQQKSSQAPKLLFHYYDKDFNNEADTPDNFQSRRPNTSFCFLDIRSPGLGDTAMYLCATSRDLGAGYEQYFGPGTRLTVT.

This chain connects TRBV19 to TRBJ1-1; maybe TRBD1 (6 bases). Germline assignment: CDR1 LNHDA and CDR2 SQIVND (reference sequence). Trimming cost V 4 bases and J 10 bases, with 19 bases left between them. The CDR3 consists of 14 residues. CDR3 DNA: TGTGCCAGTAGTACACCGGGGGGGCTTAAGGGAGCTTTCTTT. As protein: CASSTPGGLKGAFF.

The CDR3 here is CSVEDRRANHEQFF. The CDR3 nucleotides read TGCAGCGTTGAAGATCGGCGGGCGAACCATGAGCAGTTCTTC. The rearrangement joins TRBV29-1 to TRBJ2-1; maybe TRBD2 (5 bases). V gave up 0 bases and J gave up 8 bases, with 14 bases separating them. The CDR3 totals 14 residues. Germline lookup yields CDR1 SQVTM and CDR2 ANQGSEA.

V usage is TRBV27 and J usage is TRBJ2-5, with 14 bases fitting TRBD2. Germline trimming cut 8 bases from V and 5 bases from J; bases unmatched to any gene: 10. This CDR3 contains 16 residues. Germline CDR1 reads MNHEY; CDR2 reads SMNVEV (reference sequence). The CDR3 DNA reads TGTGCCAGCGGGTGCGAGACTAGCGGGAGGGGGGAGACCCAGTACTTC. Translating it yields CASGCETSGRGETQYF.

This clone appeared a single time. The V and J genes are TRBV6-5 and TRBJ1-3, with D unresolved. This CDR3 has 16 residues. Trimming shortened V by 2 bases and J by 0 bases, and 11 bases separated the two germline ends. Germline assignment: CDR1 MNHEY and CDR2 SVGAGI. Here the CDR3 DNA reads TGTGCCAGCAGTTACACCGGACGGAGCTCTGGAAACACCATATATTTT. The encoded protein is CASSYTGRSSGNTIYF.

There are many counts of this clone. The chain joins TRBV29-1 to TRBJ1-4, with 7 bases that match TRBD1. This CDR3 contains 13 residues. V shed 5 bases and J 6 bases; nucleotides not matched to a gene: 6. The germline gives CDR1 SQVTM, CDR2 ANQGSEA. The CDR3 here is CSVTRTGDEKLFF. As DNA, the CDR3 is TGCAGCGTTACCCGGACAGGCGATGAAAAACTGTTTTTT.

CDR3 DNA: TGTGCCAGCAGCCGCCGGACAACCCCTCTGACTAACTATGGCTACACCTTC. As protein: CASSRRTTPLTNYGYTF. V and J are TRBV13 and TRBJ1-2; D may be TRBD1 (5 bases). Germline CDR1 PRHDT, CDR2 FYEKMQ (reference sequence). Trimming cost V 5 bases and J 0 bases, with 19 bases left between them. This CDR3 spans 17 amino acids.

This chain joins TRBV27 and TRBJ1-5, with D perhaps matching TRBD1 (6 bases). V lost 6 bases and J lost 4, with 16 bases in between. Germline CDR1 and CDR2: MNHEY and SMNVEV (reference sequence). There are 15 residues in the CDR3. CDR3 DNA sequence: TGTGCCAGCAGCCTGGGAGGGGGGTGGAATCAGCCCCAGCATTTT. It is translated as CASSLGGGWNQPQHF.

A single count supports this clone. The chain recombines TRBV4-2 with TRBJ1-2, with a possible D match to TRBD1 (5 bases). The CDR3 contains 14 residues. Germline-derived CDR1 and CDR2 are LGHNA and YNFKEQ. V lost 1 base to trimming and J lost 0 bases, with 6 bases between them. The CDR3 region is CASSQVTANYGYTF. The DNA for the CDR3 is TGTGCCAGCAGCCAAGTGACAGCTAACTATGGCTACACCTTC.

V is TRBV30 and J is TRBJ1-5; weak D call: TRBD1 (5 bases). The CDR3 spans 12 residues. Germline lookup yields CDR1 GTSNPN and CDR2 SVGIG (reference sequence). The V and J ends lost 2 bases and 8 bases respectively, with 10 bases between them. The CDR3 reads CAWSPQDKPQHF. In DNA form, the CDR3 reads TGTGCCTGGAGTCCCCAGGACAAGCCCCAGCATTTT.

The V call is TRBV7-9, the J call TRBJ2-2; no definite D call. Germline CDR1 reads SEHNR; CDR2 reads FQNEAQ (reference sequence). Trimming took 5 bases from V and 6 from J, leaving 16 bases between them. The CDR3 is 15 residues long. The CDR3: CASSPPSKDPGELFF. CDR3 nucleotide sequence: TGTGCCAGCAGCCCCCCCTCTAAGGATCCCGGGGAGCTGTTTTTT.

The chain is built from TRBV18 and TRBJ2-3; D gene uncertain. The CDR3 has 15 amino acids. The germline V and J ends were trimmed by 2 bases and 4 bases, with 13 bases remaining between them. In germline, CDR1 is KGHSH, CDR2 LQKENI. The CDR3 nucleotides read TGTGCCAGCTCACCAATGGATATTTCCCCAGATACGCAGTATTTT. Its protein is CASSPMDISPDTQYF.

The CDR3 bases are TGTGCCAGCAGTTACGGGAGCAGGGTCAACTCCTACGAGCAGTACTTC. It yields the protein CASSYGSRVNSYEQYF. V is TRBV6-6 and J is TRBJ2-7, with D possibly called TRBD1 or TRBD2 (5 bases each). V was shortened by 2 bases and J by 0 bases, with 14 bases between the two germline ends. The CDR3 consists of 16 residues. Germline V gene sequence: CDR1 MNHNY, CDR2 SVGAGI (reference sequence).